The rows below give T cell receptor beta chains drawn from one sample of a study of blood T cell repertoires in COVID-19. TCRdb's table, derived via immunoSEQ multiplex PCR, lists solely in-frame clones and lacks some. This table has over 100,000 clones, about 88% appearing once. The sample consisted of peripheral blood. The receptor set was obtained from a human donor in a cohort sampled during active COVID-19. CDR3s include the opening cysteine and the closing phenylalanine or tryptophan. For some rows the clone size is stated as once, few or many, or as a class when expanded; others skip it.

j_call v_call clone_size cdr3_aa
TRBJ2-2 TRBV2 - CASRETSGRPYGELFF
TRBJ1-4 TRBV18 - CASSPSLGHSEKLFF
TRBJ2-3 TRBV9 - CASSNQGSTADTQYF
TRBJ2-7 TRBV5-4 - CASSRSGSTAYEQYF
TRBJ2-1 TRBV28 - CASSQGEQFF
TRBJ2-7 TRBV18 - CASSLTGSSGGEQYF
TRBJ2-7 TRBV18 - CASSPAGFRTGNYEQYF
TRBJ1-6 TRBV4-1 few CASRDRDNSPLHF
TRBJ2-2 TRBV7-8 - CASSLGPGQVPGELFF
TRBJ2-5 TRBV11-1 - CASSQPIGRAWETQYF
TRBJ1-1 TRBV6-2/TRBV6-3 - CASSSTGYFEGNTEAFF
TRBJ1-3 TRBV5-1 - CASSPGQGAGNTIYF
TRBJ1-2 TRBV29-1 once CSADGQNYGYTF
TRBJ1-2 TRBV28 - CASSLPQNYGYTF
TRBJ2-3 TRBV19 - CASSVKDTQYF
TRBJ2-7 TRBV5-4 - CASSRQVTSEQYF
TRBJ2-2 TRBV29-1 few CSVTRGTGELFF
TRBJ1-1 TRBV7-9 - CASSSPPTYLNTEAFF
TRBJ2-3 TRBV6-1 - CASSEFGAGWGTDTQYF
TRBJ1-4 TRBV7-9 - CASSLDGTANEKLFF
TRBJ2-7 TRBV11-3 - CASSLGGTYEQYF
TRBJ1-4 TRBV19 - CASSIDKGTTTNEKLFF
TRBJ2-3 TRBV7-2 - CASSLGGRSTDTQYF
TRBJ2-2 TRBV7-2 - CASSPGLAPTGELFF
TRBJ2-1 TRBV18 - CASSPPGWGGYNEQFF
TRBJ1-3 TRBV5-1 - CASSSWTGGNTIYF
TRBJ2-7 TRBV28 - CASSSLAGDRRDEQYF
TRBJ2-5 TRBV2 - CASSNRASGETQYF
TRBJ2-2 TRBV12-3/TRBV12-4 - CASKEVNTGELFF
TRBJ2-2 TRBV5-1 - CASTPRGTSIAGELFF
TRBJ1-6 TRBV2 - CASSEYGGAGSPLHF
TRBJ1-3 TRBV7-8 few CASSFASGNGNTIYF
TRBJ1-1 TRBV5-8 - CASSFGRDKAFF
TRBJ2-2 TRBV28 - CASSPDRANTGELFF
TRBJ2-3 TRBV21-1 - CASSKVMGFGLAYTQYF
TRBJ2-7 TRBV7-8 - CASSFDRSSYEQYF
TRBJ1-2 TRBV2 - CASSETGRYGYTF
TRBJ2-5 TRBV2 - CASSEGLQETQYF
TRBJ2-1 TRBV9 once CASSPQMAGYNEQFF
TRBJ2-1 TRBV28 - CASSLISGSGDNEQFF
TRBJ2-2 TRBV11-3 - CASSLAGEWTGELFF
TRBJ2-5 TRBV7-6 once CASSLGGILQETQYF
TRBJ2-3 TRBV28 - CASSPKVGRGLTTQYF
TRBJ2-7 TRBV2 - CASSEANRETYEQYF
TRBJ2-7 TRBV7-2 - CASSFRGGNYEQYF
TRBJ1-2 TRBV5-5 once CASSTDPGQGNYGYTF
TRBJ2-1 TRBV2 - CASNLSGGRNEQFF
TRBJ1-1 TRBV7-3 - CASSRFWDRSLGAFF
TRBJ1-5 TRBV6-6 - CASSPRQNQPQHF
TRBJ1-4 TRBV5-1 - CASSRDTTPEKLFF
TRBJ2-2 TRBV24-1 - CATSDLTGGNTGELFF
TRBJ1-1 TRBV19 - CASMARVGTEAFF